What follows are 26 T cell receptor beta chains derived from one specimen sequenced in a study of graft-versus-host responses after intestinal transplantation. TCRdb's copy holds only in-frame clones and misses some; the assay was immunoSEQ multiplex PCR. The data hold roughly 75,000 clones, with 90% to 95% observed a single time. Their cognate antigens are unknown. The input for sequencing was unstimulated CD4+ T cells sorted from spleen or lymph node cells, taken before intestinal transplant. The receptors stem from a human donor who received an intestinal transplant.

The chain combines TRBV11-2 with TRBJ1-2, with TRBD1 matching 11 bases. The CDR3 length is 16 residues. Germline V gene data show CDR1 as SGHAT and CDR2 as FQNNGV. V dropped 5 bases and J dropped 0; count of bases not matched to a gene: 5. The CDR3, as DNA: TGTGCCAGCAGCATAGGACAGGGGGCGGCTAACTATGGCTACACCTTC. Translation gives CASSIGQGAANYGYTF.

The rearrangement links TRBV19 to TRBJ2-7; TRBD1 matches at 9 bases. Germline V lookup: CDR1 LNHDA, CDR2 SQIVND (reference sequence). This CDR3 contains 15 residues. V shed 3 bases and J 3 bases; nucleotides not matched to a gene: 6. The CDR3 protein is CASSMAGTGYYEQYF. The CDR3 DNA follows: TGTGCCAGTAGTATGGCCGGGACAGGGTACTACGAGCAGTACTTC.

CDR3 DNA: TGTGCCAGCAGCGAAATAGCGGATTACACAGATACGCAGTATTTT. This translates into CASSEIADYTDTQYF. The V and J genes are TRBV7-2 and TRBJ2-3; the D gene is possibly TRBD2 (6 bases). The ends were cut back, 5 bases at V and 2 bases at J, with 14 bases in the middle. Germline V gene sequence: CDR1 SGHTA, CDR2 FQGNSA. CDR3 length equals 15 residues.

This chain uses TRBV19 with TRBJ1-2; possible D gene TRBD1, 5 bases. V was shortened by 1 base and J by 8 bases, with 17 bases between the two germline ends. The CDR3 consists of 15 residues. Germline CDR1 reads LNHDA; CDR2 reads SQIVND (reference sequence). DNA for the CDR3: TGTGCCAGTAGTATAGCGGGAGGGGCTGAAGGGGGCTACACCTTC. Encoded protein: CASSIAGGAEGGYTF.

The chain has TRBV29-1 and TRBJ1-2, with D possibly TRBD1 on 5 matching bases. Germline loops: CDR1 SQVTM, CDR2 ANQGSEA. The CDR3 has 14 residues. The germline V and J ends were trimmed by 5 bases and 1 base, with 14 bases remaining between them. The CDR3 loop is CSVLGGVFNYGYTF. The DNA for the CDR3 is TGCAGCGTTTTGGGGGGTGTCTTTAACTATGGCTACACCTTC.

This chain connects TRBV21-1 to TRBJ2-7; the table's TRBD2 call for D was not verified on the DNA. TRBV21-1 is a pseudogene. The CDR3 extends over 18 amino acids. CDR3 protein: CASSKSPPRQGLADEQYF. The CDR3 DNA reads as TGTGCCAGCAGCAAGTCCCCCCCTCGGCAGGGACTCGCGGACGAGCAGTACTTC.

The V gene is TRBV5-1, the J gene TRBJ2-2, with D perhaps TRBD1 (6 bases). In germline, CDR1 is SGHRS, CDR2 YFSETQ. V was pared by 0 bases and J by 2 bases, with 11 bases between. The CDR3 is 16 residues long. This CDR3 reads CASSLVGGANTGELFF. As DNA, the CDR3 is TGCGCCAGCAGCTTGGTTGGGGGCGCCAACACCGGGGAGCTGTTTTTT.

This chain links TRBV6-5 with TRBJ2-7; TRBD1 matches at 8 bases. The CDR3 runs 13 residues. CDR1 and CDR2 from the germline V gene are MNHEY and SVGAGI. V lost 5 bases to trimming and J lost 6 bases; unmatched junction nucleotides: 6. The CDR3 sequence is CASSPTRGREQYF. The CDR3 DNA reads as TGTGCCAGCAGTCCAACCAGGGGGCGCGAGCAGTACTTC.

The chain has TRBV11-3 and TRBJ1-1; D gene unclear. Germline-derived CDR1 and CDR2 are SGHNT and YENEEA. The V and J ends lost 2 bases and 1 base respectively, with 5 bases between them. This CDR3 contains 13 residues. This CDR3 reads CASSLYRNTEAFF. The CDR3 region has the DNA TGTGCCAGCAGCTTATACAGGAACACTGAAGCTTTCTTT.

This clone was found once. This chain joins TRBV5-1 and TRBJ2-1; 7 nucleotides agree with TRBD1. Germline V CDR1 and CDR2: SGHRS, YFSETQ. V lost 0 bases, J lost 8 bases, and 8 bases stayed unmatched. This CDR3 has 15 residues. CDR3 loop: CASSLGSGGRDEQFF. DNA for the CDR3: TGCGCCAGCAGCTTGGGGTCAGGGGGTAGGGATGAGCAGTTCTTC.

V and J are TRBV4-3 and TRBJ1-2; 8 nucleotides line up with TRBD1. Germline V gene sequence: CDR1 LGHNA, CDR2 YSLEER. Trimming removed 5 bases from V and 5 bases from J; junction bases left unmatched: 4. The CDR3 spans 13 residues. CDR3 sequence reads: CASSSQGGYGYTF. The CDR3 DNA is TGCGCCAGCAGCTCACAGGGGGGTTATGGCTACACCTTC.

The J gene is TRBJ2-7, the V gene TRBV30; D is unclear. Germline V lookup: CDR1 GTSNPN, CDR2 SVGIG (reference sequence). The CDR3 spans 16 residues. The V end lost 0 bases, the J end lost 4 bases, and 19 bases lay between the germline ends. The CDR3 DNA is TGTGCCTGGAGTGTACGCCGGGTGCCGATCAAGTACGAGCAGTACTTC. As protein: CAWSVRRVPIKYEQYF.

This clone is a singleton in its sample. The rearrangement links TRBV19 to TRBJ1-2; the match to TRBD1 covers 7 bases. Trimming cost V 3 bases and J 6 bases; bases outside gene matches: 10. This CDR3 has 15 residues. CDR1 is LNHDA and CDR2 is SQIVND in the germline V gene (reference sequence). CDR3 DNA sequence: TGTGCCAGTAGTATTCCAGGGGGAGGAGCTAATGGCTACACCTTC. Translated: CASSIPGGGANGYTF.

This chain connects TRBV29-1 to TRBJ2-7, with TRBD1 identical over 8 bases. Looked up from germline, CDR1 is SQVTM and CDR2 is ANQGSEA. This CDR3 has 13 residues. Trimming cost V 6 bases and J 2 bases; bases outside gene matches: 6. CDR3 nucleotide sequence: TGCAGCGTGGGGGACAGGTCCCCCTACGAGCAGTACTTC. Translation: CSVGDRSPYEQYF.

The V and J genes are TRBV19 and TRBJ1-6; 7 bases match TRBD1. The germline V gene has CDR1 LNHDA and CDR2 SQIVND (reference sequence). V dropped 7 bases and J dropped 5; count of bases not matched to a gene: 8. There are 15 residues in the CDR3. CDR3 amino acids: CASKVIGQDNSPLHF. CDR3 DNA sequence: TGTGCCAGTAAGGTGATTGGACAGGATAATTCACCCCTCCACTTT.

The chain has TRBV6-5 and TRBJ1-5; D not resolved. The CDR3 contains 13 residues. CDR1 MNHEY and CDR2 SVGAGI come from the germline V gene. Trimming pared 4 bases from V and 6 bases from J, leaving 10 bases between. For the CDR3, the DNA is TGTGCCAGCAGTTCGCGGGGTCGTCAGCCCCAGCATTTT. Its protein product is CASSSRGRQPQHF.

Written as DNA, the CDR3 is TGCGCCAGCAGCTTGGCCGCAGGAACGAACACTGAAGCTTTCTTT. This translates into CASSLAAGTNTEAFF. The V and J genes are TRBV5-1 and TRBJ1-1; no firm D call. Trimming took off 0 bases at V and 1 base at J, with 10 bases between the two ends. Germline CDR1 is SGHRS and CDR2 is YFSETQ. The CDR3 loop spans 15 amino acids.

The chain carries TRBV6-4 and TRBJ2-3; possibly TRBD2 for D (5 bases). CDR3 size: 15 residues. Germline CDR1 and CDR2: MRHNA and SNTAGT. Deletions cut 0 bases from V and 4 bases from J, with 11 bases between. CDR3 DNA sequence: TGTGCCAGCAGTGACTCTACTAGAAGGGCAGATACGCAGTATTTT. Its protein product is CASSDSTRRADTQYF.

The chain recombines TRBV4-3 with TRBJ2-2; 7 bases map to TRBD1. The CDR3 sequence is 15 residues long. Germline lookup yields CDR1 LGHNA and CDR2 YSLEER. The V gene end was trimmed by 5 bases and the J gene end by 1 base; junction bases not matched to a gene: 4. This CDR3 reads CASSEGQMNTGELFF. The CDR3 nucleotides read TGCGCCAGCAGCGAGGGACAGATGAACACCGGGGAGCTGTTTTTT.

In this sample, this clone turned up once. The rearrangement uses TRBV5-1 and TRBJ2-2; D call uncertain. Per the germline V gene, CDR1 is SGHRS and CDR2 is YFSETQ. V was pared by 4 bases and J by 6 bases, with 22 bases between. This CDR3 region has 17 residues. The DNA of the CDR3 is TGCGCCAGCAGCCCGGCCCGCGTCATTGCCAGCGCCGGGGAGCTGTTTTTT. This sequence encodes CASSPARVIASAGELFF.

This clone has only one observation. J is TRBJ2-3 and V is TRBV9; 11 nucleotides match TRBD2. The V gene's germline CDR1 is SGDLS and CDR2 YYNGEE. V dropped 3 bases and J dropped 4; count of bases not matched to a gene: 4. The length of the CDR3 is 15 residues. CDR3 coding DNA: TGTGCCAGCAGCGCTTTAGCGGGGGGGCCAGATACGCAGTATTTT. It encodes CASSALAGGPDTQYF.

The genes are TRBV27 and TRBJ2-2; 11 positions agree with TRBD2. Germline V gives CDR1 MNHEY, CDR2 SMNVEV (reference sequence). V lost 4 bases, J lost 6 bases, and 19 bases stayed unmatched. The length of the CDR3 is 20 residues. The CDR3 reads CASSSQKTSGVYTGAGELFF. The CDR3 DNA is TGTGCCAGCAGTTCTCAGAAGACTAGCGGGGTCTACACGGGTGCCGGGGAGCTGTTTTTT.

V and J are TRBV11-2 and TRBJ2-6; no firm D call. The CDR3 has 18 amino acids. V was trimmed by 1 base and J by 2 bases, leaving 15 bases between them. Germline CDR1 and CDR2: SGHAT and FQNNGV. DNA of the CDR3: TGTGCCAGCAGCTTAGGCTTTGGGCTCCTCCCTGGGGCCAACGTCCTGACTTTC. This gives the protein CASSLGFGLLPGANVLTF. Drawing the rest from reference TRBV11-2 and TRBJ2-6, the complete variable domain is EAGVAQSPRYKIIEKRQSVAFWCNPISGHATLYWYQQILGQGPKLLIQFQNNGVVDDSQLPKDRFSAERLKGVDSTLKIQPAKLEDSAVYLCASSLGFGLLPGANVLTFGAGSRLTVL.

This chain uses TRBV6-5 with TRBJ2-7; 9 nucleotides align to TRBD1. The CDR3 runs to 16 residues. Germline CDR1 is MNHEY and CDR2 is SVGAGI. J was trimmed by 2 bases and V by 2 bases; bases with no gene match: 7. CDR3 in DNA: TGTGCCAGCAGTTACGGGGACAGGGTCCCCCCCTACGAGCAGTACTTC. Encoded protein: CASSYGDRVPPYEQYF.

This clone occurred a few times. The chain combines TRBV5-1 with TRBJ1-4, with 7 bases aligning to TRBD1. Germline CDR1 SGHRS, CDR2 YFSETQ. CDR3 length equals 14 residues. Trimming cost V 4 bases and J 5 bases; bases outside gene matches: 5. The CDR3 DNA reads as TGCGCCAGCAGCGAGGGACAGTCGAATGAAAAACTGTTTTTT. This codes for CASSEGQSNEKLFF.

The chain uses TRBV7-9 and TRBJ2-5; 14 nucleotides line up with TRBD2. The end of the DNA fits TRBJ2-7 better, so the J call may be wrong. This CDR3 is built from 16 residues. Germline V lookup: CDR1 SEHNR, CDR2 FQNEAQ (reference sequence). As DNA, the CDR3 is TGTGCCAGCAGCCCGAGGGGACTAGCGGGGGACTACGAGCAGTACTTC. It encodes CASSPRGLAGDYEQYF.